The 29 T cell receptor beta chains given below trace back to one sample, sequenced in a study of T-cell reconstitution after alpha-beta-depleted transplantation in children. Researchers prepared the TCRbeta library using unique molecular identifiers, the study reports. MiXCR, run by TCRdb on the PCR reads, gives a single entry per CDR3 protein. Of under 450,000 distinct CDR3 sequences listed, roughly 17% were seen once; the top ten hold less than 30%. The material sequenced was PBMCs, mostly from graft donor cells, taken 360 days after TCRalphabeta/CD19-depleted stem cell transplant. The receptor source for this set is a boy younger than two who had a stem cell transplant for Wiskott-Aldrich syndrome, so the T cells may come from the graft donor.

This clonotype appeared a few times. This chain connects TRBV5-1 to TRBJ2-2, with TRBD2 as a possible D gene (6 bases). There are 16 residues in the CDR3. V shed 2 bases and J shed 2 bases, with 13 bases lying between them. From germline, CDR1 is SGHRS and CDR2 YFSETQ. The CDR3 nucleotides are TGCGCCAGCAGCTTTTCCCCTAGCGCTAACACCGGGGAGCTGTTTTTT. The encoded protein is CASSFSPSANTGELFF.

This rearrangement joins TRBV2 to TRBJ2-1; D gene ambiguous. Germline V gives CDR1 SNHLY, CDR2 FYNNEI. The CDR3 contains 13 residues. V gave up 7 bases and J gave up 4 bases, with 11 bases separating them. This chain's CDR3 is CASTSRPYNEQFF. The CDR3 DNA reads as TGTGCCAGCACGTCTAGACCTTACAATGAGCAGTTCTTC. The variable domain in full, with the rest retrieved from reference TRBV2 and TRBJ2-1, is EPEVTQTPSHQVTQMGQEVILRCVPISNHLYFYWYRQILGQKVEFLVSFYNNEISEKSEIFDDQFSVERPDGSNFTLKIRSTKLEDSAMYFCASTSRPYNEQFFGPGTRLTVL.

This clonotype showed up just a few times. V gene TRBV12-3 or TRBV12-4 combines with J gene TRBJ2-1; D is perhaps TRBD2 (6 bases). The CDR3 has 16 amino acids. Trimming removed 11 bases at V and 3 bases at J, with 23 bases between. DNA for the CDR3: TGTGCCGCCCACGTTAAGAGGAGGGCCTGCTACAATGAGCAGTTCTTC. Protein sequence: CAAHVKRRACYNEQFF.

This clonotype has just a few counts. The chain recombines TRBV10-3 with TRBJ2-2; 12 nucleotides agree with TRBD2. The V gene's germline CDR1 is ENHRY and CDR2 SYGVKD. The CDR3 extends over 19 amino acids. With V trimmed by 2 bases and J by 0 bases, 7 bases remained unmatched. CDR3 region: CAISERLAGGYTNTGELFF. The CDR3 DNA reads TGTGCCATCAGTGAGCGGCTAGCGGGGGGGTATACGAACACCGGGGAGCTGTTTTTT.

This clonotype occurred a few times. V usage is TRBV5-1 and J usage is TRBJ2-1; either TRBD1 or TRBD2 may supply D (5 bases each). V lost 0 bases to trimming and J lost 7 bases, with 11 bases between them. Germline V lookup: CDR1 SGHRS, CDR2 YFSETQ. This CDR3 is built from 14 residues. The CDR3 DNA reads as TGCGCCAGCAGCTTGGCTCGGGGCCTAAATGAGCAGTTCTTC. It is translated as CASSLARGLNEQFF.

In its sample, this clonotype was seen many times. The rearrangement joins TRBV12-3 or TRBV12-4 to TRBJ2-3; D perhaps matches TRBD1 (5 bases). The CDR3 covers 13 residues. Trimming left V 6 bases short and J 1 base short, with 8 bases between. The CDR3 DNA is TGTGCCAGCAGCCTCAGGGGCACAGATACGCAGTATTTT. Its protein is CASSLRGTDTQYF.

The chain is built from TRBV6-1 and TRBJ1-1; D possibly corresponds to TRBD1 (5 bases). The CDR3 has 14 amino acids. Germline assignment: CDR1 MNHNS and CDR2 SASEGT. V was clipped by 6 bases and J by 2 bases, with 13 bases between them. The DNA of the CDR3 is TGTGCCAGCAGACCTCCGGGGCAAAACACTGAAGCTTTCTTT. It encodes CASRPPGQNTEAFF.

This clonotype was picked up a small number of times. The CDR3 here is CASSLGETVASPLHF. CDR3 coding DNA: TGTGCCAGCAGCTTAGGGGAAACAGTGGCCTCACCCCTCCACTTT. The chain joins TRBV7-2 to TRBJ1-6; no clear D gene. V lost 1 base and J lost 10, with 14 bases in between. Germline V gene sequence: CDR1 SGHTA, CDR2 FQGNSA. The CDR3 length is 15 residues.

The rearrangement uses TRBV12-3 or TRBV12-4 and TRBJ2-1; 12 nucleotides match TRBD2. The ends lost 2 bases at V and 9 bases at J; junction bases unmatched: 8. The CDR3 runs 16 residues. The CDR3 loop reads CASSLRPSGRGGEQFF. The CDR3 DNA reads as TGTGCCAGCAGTTTAAGGCCTAGCGGGAGGGGAGGTGAGCAGTTCTTC.

The rearrangement links TRBV10-3 to TRBJ2-1; the match to TRBD2 covers 10 bases. This CDR3 has 18 residues. V lost 6 bases to trimming and J lost 3 bases; unmatched junction nucleotides: 14. In germline, CDR1 is ENHRY, CDR2 SYGVKD. The CDR3 region has the DNA TGTGCCATCAGCGCCGGACTAGCGGCCTCCCCCCTCTACAATGAGCAGTTCTTC. Its protein product is CAISAGLAASPLYNEQFF.

This chain links TRBV9 with TRBJ2-2; D possibly uses TRBD1 or TRBD2 (5 bases each). Trimming shortened V by 0 bases and J by 8 bases, and 23 bases separated the two germline ends. CDR1 is SGDLS, CDR2 YYNGEE, per germline. The CDR3 covers 18 residues. CDR3 sequence: CASSVATRGATFMGELFF. The CDR3 DNA reads as TGTGCCAGCAGCGTAGCTACGAGGGGAGCGACCTTTATGGGGGAGCTGTTTTTT.

This chain connects TRBV7-9 to TRBJ2-5; D is perhaps TRBD2 (5 bases). CDR3 length: 15 amino acids. The V gene's germline CDR1 is SEHNR and CDR2 FQNEAQ (reference sequence). Trimming left V 2 bases short and J 4 bases short, with 14 bases between. The CDR3 here is CASSLPFGVAETQYF. The CDR3 DNA is TGTGCCAGCAGCTTACCATTCGGGGTTGCAGAGACCCAGTACTTC.

This clonotype was recorded a few times. The rearrangement joins TRBV7-2 to TRBJ2-5, with 8 bases aligning to TRBD1. The CDR3 is 21 amino acids. Germline loops: CDR1 SGHTA, CDR2 FQGNSA. Trimming took 4 bases from V and 3 from J; bases not matched to a gene: 25. The CDR3 nucleotides are TGTGCCAGCAGCTATTCCTCTAGGGGACAGGTGGTGGGGACAGGTGAAGAGACCCAGTACTTC. This codes for CASSYSSRGQVVGTGEETQYF.

The chain employs TRBV7-8 and TRBJ2-1, with D tentatively TRBD1 (5 bases). Trimming removed 3 bases from V and 7 bases from J, with 19 bases in between. The CDR3 loop spans 16 amino acids. Per the germline V gene, CDR1 is SGHVS and CDR2 is FQNEAQ. The CDR3 region has the DNA TGTGCCAGCAGCTTCCCCACTCAGGGTAGGACAAATGAGCAGTTCTTC. Protein: CASSFPTQGRTNEQFF.

The chain recombines TRBV12-3 or TRBV12-4 with TRBJ2-3; D is possibly TRBD2 (5 bases). The CDR3 is 14 amino acids. V lost 8 bases, J lost 8 bases, and 20 bases lay in between. CDR3 in amino acids: CASQEPGIPVTQYF. The CDR3 coding sequence is TGTGCCAGCCAAGAACCCGGGATCCCGGTTACGCAGTATTTT.

The genes are TRBV27 and TRBJ2-1, with 8 bases lining up with TRBD1. The V gene's germline CDR1 is MNHEY and CDR2 SMNVEV (reference sequence). This CDR3 has 17 amino acids. The V and J ends lost 3 bases and 4 bases, in that order; junction bases with no gene match: 11. CDR3 sequence reads: CASSFSGTGPPYNEQFF. CDR3 DNA: TGTGCCAGCAGTTTCTCGGGGACAGGCCCTCCTTACAATGAGCAGTTCTTC.

The V and J genes are TRBV7-8 and TRBJ2-3; D perhaps matches TRBD1 (5 bases). This CDR3 is 12 amino acids long. Trimming took 1 base from V and 10 from J, leaving 9 bases between them. Germline CDR1 and CDR2: SGHVS and FQNEAQ. The CDR3 is CASSLEGSAQYF. The CDR3 coding sequence is TGTGCCAGCAGCTTAGAGGGGTCTGCGCAGTATTTT.

The rearrangement links TRBV11-2 to TRBJ2-2, with 7 positions matching TRBD2. The CDR3 totals 17 residues. The ends lost 2 bases at V and 0 bases at J; junction bases unmatched: 6. Germline V lookup: CDR1 SGHAT, CDR2 FQNNGV. The chain's CDR3 is CASSLTRSGANTGELFF. DNA for the CDR3: TGTGCCAGCAGCTTAACCAGAAGCGGGGCGAACACCGGGGAGCTGTTTTTT.

The genes are TRBV18 and TRBJ2-7, with TRBD2 matching over 8 bases. Germline CDR1 KGHSH, CDR2 LQKENI. The CDR3 has 16 residues. V shed 0 bases, J shed 11 bases, and the junction held 15 bases outside the gene matches. In DNA, the CDR3 is TGTGCCAGCTCACCACCCTCCGTCGGGAGGGCAGTTTATGAGTACTTC. It translates to CASSPPSVGRAVYEYF.

This clonotype was picked up many times. The chain has TRBV4-1 and TRBJ1-2; 7 bases are a match to TRBD1. With 0 bases clipped from V and 8 bases from J, the junction kept 9 bases outside the gene matches. The CDR3 contains 15 residues. The germline gives CDR1 MGHRA, CDR2 YSYEKL. CDR3 nucleotide sequence: TGCGCCAGCAGCCAAGATAGGGACAGCGAGAGGGGCTACACCTTC. Translated: CASSQDRDSERGYTF.

This clonotype came up a few times. The chain couples TRBV6-1 to TRBJ2-7; D remains unclear. The germline V gene encodes CDR1 MNHNS and CDR2 SASEGT. The CDR3 is 15 amino acids. Trimming took 6 bases from V and 0 from J, leaving 15 bases between them. The CDR3 here is CASRRHRADSYEQYF. In nucleotides, the CDR3 is TGTGCCAGCAGGAGACACCGGGCCGACTCCTACGAGCAGTACTTC.

J is TRBJ2-3 and V is TRBV24-1; 7 bases line up with TRBD1. CDR1 KGHDR and CDR2 SFDVKD come from the germline V gene. The length of the CDR3 is 15 residues. Trimming cost V 7 bases and J 3 bases; bases outside gene matches: 9. The CDR3 here is CATSSPGDRTDTQYF. The CDR3 nucleotides are TGTGCCACCAGCTCTCCAGGGGACAGAACAGATACGCAGTATTTT.

V gene TRBV9 combines with J gene TRBJ2-1; a weak D match, TRBD2 (6 bases). Germline V gives CDR1 SGDLS, CDR2 YYNGEE. Trimming stripped 0 bases from V and 0 bases from J, with 10 bases between. This CDR3 is built from 16 residues. The CDR3 loop reads CASSVAGDSSYNEQFF. Written as DNA, the CDR3 is TGTGCCAGCAGCGTAGCGGGGGATAGCTCCTACAATGAGCAGTTCTTC.

This rearrangement joins TRBV14 to TRBJ2-7; TRBD1 matches at 11 bases. CDR1 SGHDN and CDR2 FVKESK come from the germline V gene. V dropped 6 bases and J dropped 2; count of bases not matched to a gene: 9. The length of the CDR3 is 16 residues. For the CDR3, the DNA is TGTGCCAGCAGTCCTAAACGGGACAGGGGGGCCTACGAGCAGTACTTC. Translation gives CASSPKRDRGAYEQYF.

The V and J genes are TRBV10-3 and TRBJ1-4; D is ambiguous. CDR1 and CDR2 from the germline V gene are ENHRY and SYGVKD. Between the trimmed V and J ends, which lost 11 bases and 1 base, there was a span of 8 bases. There are 12 residues in the CDR3. In DNA form, the CDR3 reads TGTGCCGCCAGCGGAACTAATGAAAAACTGTTTTTT. It is translated as CAASGTNEKLFF.

In its sample, this clonotype was seen many times. The rearrangement uses TRBV20-1 and TRBJ2-4; the D is unclear. V was trimmed by 0 bases and J by 12 bases, leaving 15 bases between them. The CDR3 extends over 13 amino acids. Germline values: CDR1 DFQATT, CDR2 SNEGSKA (reference sequence). The CDR3 protein is CSARDGTAVSQYF. The CDR3 DNA reads as TGCAGTGCTAGAGATGGAACCGCAGTAAGTCAGTACTTC.

This clonotype appeared many times. V usage is TRBV20-1 and J usage is TRBJ2-7; D may be TRBD1 (6 bases). Germline CDR1 and CDR2: DFQATT and SNEGSKA (reference sequence). This CDR3 has 14 residues. V lost 2 bases and J 3 bases, leaving 14 bases between the germline ends. CDR3 protein: CSARLPTGNYEQYF. The CDR3 DNA reads TGCAGTGCTAGATTGCCCACAGGGAACTACGAGCAGTACTTC.

This sequence joins TRBV12-3 or TRBV12-4 and TRBJ2-7, with 9 bases identical to TRBD1. This CDR3 spans 16 amino acids. Trimming removed 4 bases from V and 2 bases from J; junction bases left unmatched: 9. As DNA, the CDR3 is TGTGCCAGCAGTTCCGCCGGGACAGGGAAGCCCTACGAGCAGTACTTC. It yields the protein CASSSAGTGKPYEQYF.

This clonotype showed up many times. J is TRBJ2-5 and V is TRBV20-1, with a weak D call TRBD2 (6 bases). Germline V gene sequence: CDR1 DFQATT, CDR2 SNEGSKA (reference sequence). CDR3 length: 13 amino acids. The V and J ends lost 0 bases and 5 bases respectively, with 10 bases between them. The CDR3 DNA is TGCAGTGCTAGAGATTTGGGACTGGAGACCCAGTACTTC. Protein sequence: CSARDLGLETQYF.